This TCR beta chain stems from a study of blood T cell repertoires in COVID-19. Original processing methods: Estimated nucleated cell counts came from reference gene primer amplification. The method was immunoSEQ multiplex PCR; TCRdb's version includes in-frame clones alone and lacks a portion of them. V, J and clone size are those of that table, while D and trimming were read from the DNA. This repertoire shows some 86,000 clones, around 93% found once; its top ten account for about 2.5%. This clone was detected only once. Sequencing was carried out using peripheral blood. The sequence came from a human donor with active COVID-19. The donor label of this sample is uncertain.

In nucleotides, the CDR3 is TGTGCCATCAGTGAGTCGAAAGGGGGCTCCTACGAGCAGTACTTC. This translates into CAISESKGGSYEQYF. V usage is TRBV10-3 and J usage is TRBJ2-7, with D possibly TRBD1 on 6 matching bases. The CDR3 covers 15 residues. CDR1 is ENHRY, CDR2 SYGVKD, per germline. V shed 0 bases and J shed 0 bases, with 9 bases lying between them.